This T cell receptor beta chain stems from a study of T cells in localized non-small cell lung cancer. V lost 4 bases, J lost 7 bases, and 17 bases lay in between. The CDR3 consists of 14 residues. Germline CDR1 is SGDLS and CDR2 is YYNGEE. Overall study results and limits: A raised T cell density in blood coincided with lengthier overall survival. Appearances in adjacent lung were noted for a median roughly 50 of the top 100 tumor clones.

Libraries were prepared by immunoSEQ multiplex PCR; TCRdb keeps only in-frame clonotypes and omits some of them. Among 20,000 to 25,000 clones listed, around 90% were seen once. For this clone: What it recognizes is unknown.

The source material was peripheral blood, sampled before any cancer treatment. This clonotype originated in a male donor aged 60 or older with stage I squamous cell lung carcinoma. The chain uses TRBV9 and TRBJ1-1, with a possible D match to TRBD1 (6 bases). CDR3 loop: CASSKRTAYVEAFF. Here the CDR3 DNA reads TGTGCCAGCAGCAAACGGACAGCGTACGTTGAAGCTTTCTTT.